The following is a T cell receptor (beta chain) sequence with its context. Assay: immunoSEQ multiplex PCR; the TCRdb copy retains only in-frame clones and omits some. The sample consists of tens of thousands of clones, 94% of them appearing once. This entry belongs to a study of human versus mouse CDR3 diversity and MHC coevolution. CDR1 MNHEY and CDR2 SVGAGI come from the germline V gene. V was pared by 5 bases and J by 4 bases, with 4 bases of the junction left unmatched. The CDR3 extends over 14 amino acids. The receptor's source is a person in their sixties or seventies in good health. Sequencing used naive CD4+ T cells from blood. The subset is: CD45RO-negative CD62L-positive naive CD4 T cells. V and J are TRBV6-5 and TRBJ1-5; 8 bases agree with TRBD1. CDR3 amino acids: CASSTDRVNQPQHF. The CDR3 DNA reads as TGTGCCAGCAGTACGGACAGGGTTAATCAGCCCCAGCATTTT.